The rows below give T cell receptor beta chains drawn from one sample of a study of cytomegalovirus exposure and HLA in healthy donors. The assay was immunoSEQ multiplex PCR, and TCRdb's table has in-frame clones only and misses some. The sample shows roughly 200,000 clones, roughly 9.4% of them seen only once. The sequencing sample was made of PBMCs. The receptor source for this set is a woman aged 25 to 39 in good health and CMV-seropositive. Each CDR3 is given with its conserved first and last residue. Fields, in order: CDR3 DNA, CDR3 protein, V gene, D gene, J gene, CDR3 length, clone size. The D gene is left open where the match is weak. Not all rows give a size; the values are once, few, many and, for expanded clones, a class.

TGTGCCAGCAGTTACTCGAGGAGTGGGGCCAACGTCCTGACTTTC | CASSYSRSGANVLTF | TRBV6-5 | . | TRBJ2-6 | 15 | many
TGTGCCAGCAGCTTGGGACACGACACTGAAGCTTTCTTT | CASSLGHDTEAFF | TRBV5-6 | . | TRBJ1-1 | 13 | .
TGTGCCAGCAGCTCCGGGTGGGTAGCGGGAGGGCGAGATGAGCAGTTCTTC | CASSSGWVAGGRDEQFF | TRBV11-2 | TRBD2 | TRBJ2-1 | 17 | .
TGTGCCAGCAGCTTAGGGCCCGGGACAGCGGAAGAGACCCAGTACTTC | CASSLGPGTAEETQYF | TRBV7-2 | TRBD1 | TRBJ2-5 | 16 | few
TGTGCCAGCAGTGGGGCTAGCGGGAGGGCCGGTGAGCAGTACTTC | CASSGASGRAGEQYF | TRBV2 | TRBD2 | TRBJ2-7 | 15 | few
TGCAGCGGGACCGGGACTAGCGGGATTACTCCCTACAATGAGCAGTTCTTC | CSGTGTSGITPYNEQFF | TRBV29-1 | TRBD2 | TRBJ2-1 | 17 | .
TGTGCCAGCAGCTTAGGGGAGTCCTACAATGAGCAGTTCTTC | CASSLGESYNEQFF | TRBV13 | . | TRBJ2-1 | 14 | few
TGTGCCAGCAGAACAGGGGGGGGTACTGAAGCTTTCTTT | CASRTGGGTEAFF | TRBV6-1 | TRBD1 | TRBJ1-1 | 13 | .
TGTGCCAGCAGCTCCAATTGGCAGGCGGGACACTATGGCTACACCTTC | CASSSNWQAGHYGYTF | TRBV5-5 | . | TRBJ1-2 | 16 | .
TGTGCCAGCAGTTTTTCGGGTTTAAGTGAAGCTTTCTTT | CASSFSGLSEAFF | TRBV27 | . | TRBJ1-1 | 13 | few
TGTGCCAGCAGCGCGGGTACCGGGCGCCTGAACACTGAAGCTTTCTTT | CASSAGTGRLNTEAFF | TRBV5-4 | . | TRBJ1-1 | 16 | few
TGTGCCAGCACCCCGACACCGGGACTAGCCGGGGATACGCAGTATTTT | CASTPTPGLAGDTQYF | TRBV7-8 | TRBD2 | TRBJ2-3 | 16 | few
TGCGCCAGCAGCCAAACAGGGACAAGCGGCAGCAATCAGCCCCAGCATTTT | CASSQTGTSGSNQPQHF | TRBV4-1 | . | TRBJ1-5 | 17 | .
TGCGCCAGCAGCTTGACAGGGTCCAATTTGGAGACCCAGTACTTC | CASSLTGSNLETQYF | TRBV5-1 | . | TRBJ2-5 | 15 | .
TGTGCCAGCAGCCCAGGACAGGGAGAGACCCAGTACTTC | CASSPGQGETQYF | TRBV7-9 | TRBD1 | TRBJ2-5 | 13 | few
TGTGCCAGCAGCCCCCGACTTCTAACTGAGCAGTTCTTC | CASSPRLLTEQFF | TRBV7-9 | . | TRBJ2-1 | 13 | .